This T cell receptor (beta chain) stems from a study of T-cell reconstitution after alpha-beta-depleted transplantation in children. The library targeted TCRbeta and was prepared with unique molecular identifiers. A single record per CDR3 protein comes from TCRdb applying MiXCR to the PCR reads. Of nearly 550,000 distinct CDR3 sequences listed, about a sixth were seen once; the top ten hold 3.3%. This CDR3 region has 13 residues. Germline V gene data show CDR1 as SGHRS and CDR2 as YFSETQ. The ends lost 4 bases at V and 6 bases at J; junction bases unmatched: 6. A few counts support this clonotype. The sequence was collected from a human donor who donated a stem cell graft to a child with acute lymphoblastic leukemia. The J gene is TRBJ1-1, the V gene TRBV5-1; 7 bases align to TRBD1. The sample in question was PBMCs from the stem cell graft donor, obtained from the stem cell graft. This chain's CDR3 is CASSTDRVSEAFF. The DNA of the CDR3 is TGCGCCAGCAGCACCGACAGGGTCTCTGAAGCTTTCTTT. Supplemented by reference TRBV5-1 and TRBJ1-1, the full variable domain reads KAGVTQTPRYLIKTRGQQVTLSCSPISGHRSVSWYQQTPGQGLQFLFEYFSETQRNKGNFPGRFSGRQFSNSRSEMNVSTLELGDSALYLCASSTDRVSEAFFGQGTRLTVV.